This TCR beta chain was observed in a study of cytomegalovirus exposure and HLA in healthy donors. The CDR3 sequence is 15 residues long. After removal of 5 bases from V and 7 bases from J, the junction contained 9 bases not matched to a gene. Germline V lookup: CDR1 ENHRY, CDR2 SYGVKD. The PCR was carried out with 60 Vbeta primers and 13 Jbeta primers. Here immunoSEQ multiplex PCR was the method, and the copy in TCRdb shows in-frame clones only, minus some. The sample has over 50,000 clones; 65% to 80% are singletons. Specimen: PBMCs. J is TRBJ1-2 and V is TRBV10-3; 11 bases align to TRBD1. This clonotype originated in a man in his forties or fifties in good health and CMV-seropositive. In DNA form, the CDR3 reads TGTGCCATCAGTACCAGGGGACAGGGGGAGGGTGGCTACACCTTC. Amino acid sequence: CAISTRGQGEGGYTF.